Listed here is a single T cell receptor (beta chain). Its antigen is unknown. V was clipped by 0 bases and J by 5 bases, with 7 bases between them. The CDR3 has 13 residues. Germline V gene lookup returns CDR1 MNHEY and CDR2 SVGAGI. These data are taken from a study of cytomegalovirus exposure and HLA in healthy donors. Study-wide points: Reports showed the classifier diagnosing cytomegalovirus status with high specificity and sensitivity.

The PCR ran on 60 Vbeta and 13 Jbeta primers. Generated by immunoSEQ multiplex PCR, the TCRdb table keeps only in-frame clones and is missing some. The profile shows roughly 150,000 clones, 65% to 80% of them singletons. The source of this sequence is a man aged 40-49 years in good health and CMV-seronegative. The material sequenced was PBMCs. The chain uses TRBV6-5 and TRBJ2-5; possible D gene TRBD1, 5 bases. CDR3: CASSYSPGETQYF. DNA for the CDR3: TGTGCCAGCAGTTACTCACCAGGGGAGACCCAGTACTTC.